The next 8 T cell receptor beta chains were all read from a single sample in a study of blood T cell repertoires in COVID-19. Here immunoSEQ multiplex PCR was the method, and the copy in TCRdb shows in-frame clones only, minus some. The sample shows 85,000 to 100,000 clones, 80% to 90% of them seen only once. Source material: peripheral blood. Source of these receptors: a man between 50 and 59 years old with COVID-19, enrolled during active disease.

The V gene is TRBV15, the J gene TRBJ2-7; no clear D. The germline V gene has CDR1 LNHNV and CDR2 YYDKDF (reference sequence). The CDR3 is 14 residues long. Between the trimmed V and J ends, which lost 1 base and 9 bases, there was a span of 16 bases. CDR3 coding DNA: TGTGCCACCAGCAGAGTTGGAACCGAGAACAGGCAGTACTTC. This encodes CATSRVGTENRQYF.

The CDR3 nucleotides read TGTGCCAGCAGCTTAAACAGGGCTCCCTCTGGAAACACCATATATTTT. Amino acids: CASSLNRAPSGNTIYF. The chain couples TRBV7-9 to TRBJ1-3, with a tentative D call TRBD1 (6 bases). In germline, CDR1 is SEHNR, CDR2 FQNEAQ (reference sequence). The V end lost 2 bases, the J end lost 0 bases, and 11 bases lay between the germline ends. CDR3 length equals 16 residues.

The chain has TRBV4-2 and TRBJ2-3; D call uncertain. This CDR3 has 16 residues. Trimming stripped 0 bases from V and 0 bases from J, with 10 bases between. Germline assignment: CDR1 LGHNA and CDR2 YNFKEQ. The CDR3 nucleotides read TGTGCCAGCAGCCAAGACTGGCAGGCTAGCACAGATACGCAGTATTTT. Translated, it gives CASSQDWQASTDTQYF.

The chain combines TRBV7-6 with TRBJ1-2; a possible D gene is TRBD1 (5 bases). The CDR3 is made up of 15 amino acids. V was pared by 3 bases and J by 6 bases, with 17 bases between. The germline V gene encodes CDR1 SGHVS and CDR2 FNYEAQ. CDR3 sequence (DNA): TGTGCCAGCAGCTTTAAGGGAACAACGGGGGATGGCTACACCTTC. Translation gives CASSFKGTTGDGYTF.

This clone was picked up one time. The CDR3 DNA is TGTGCCAGCTCACCAGCCGGTTATGTTGGTAGCGGGACCAATGAGCAGTTCTTC. This encodes CASSPAGYVGSGTNEQFF. The chain has TRBV18 and TRBJ2-1; 8 bases agree with TRBD2. The ends lost 2 bases at V and 6 bases at J; junction bases unmatched: 15. Germline values: CDR1 KGHSH, CDR2 LQKENI. This CDR3 contains 18 residues. Looking up the rest from reference TRBV18 and TRBJ2-1 gives the full variable domain: NAGVMQNPRHLVRRRGQEARLRCSPMKGHSHVYWYRQLPEEGLKFMVYLQKENIIDESGMPKERFSAEFPKEGPSILRIQQVVRGDSAAYFCASSPAGYVGSGTNEQFFGPGTRLTVL.

The rearrangement links TRBV6-1 to TRBJ2-4; D is perhaps TRBD1 (6 bases). The V gene lost 1 base and the J gene lost 6 bases, with 19 bases spanning the gap. CDR3 length: 17 amino acids. Looked up from germline, CDR1 is MNHNS and CDR2 is SASEGT. Here the CDR3 reads CASSEGTAPIRGNIQYF. DNA of the CDR3: TGTGCCAGCAGTGAAGGGACAGCCCCTATAAGAGGAAACATTCAGTACTTC.

The CDR3 loop reads CASSEGVRLATNEKLFF. The CDR3, as DNA: TGTGCCAGCAGTGAAGGGGTCAGACTGGCAACTAATGAAAAACTGTTTTTT. This chain uses TRBV2 with TRBJ1-4; no reliable D call. The CDR3 runs 17 residues. CDR1 SNHLY and CDR2 FYNNEI come from the germline V gene. V was pared by 1 base and J by 0 bases, with 12 bases between.

The J gene is TRBJ1-5, the V gene TRBV4-2; D unclear. The V gene lost 1 base and the J gene lost 5 bases, with 9 bases spanning the gap. The length of the CDR3 is 14 residues. Germline values: CDR1 LGHNA, CDR2 YNFKEQ. CDR3 protein: CASSQVRHDQPQHF. CDR3 DNA sequence: TGTGCCAGCAGCCAAGTAAGACATGATCAGCCCCAGCATTTT.